The clone carrying this T cell receptor beta chain was seen more than once but under ten times. Its antigen is currently unknown. The CDR3 runs 14 residues. V was clipped by 7 bases and J by 4 bases, with 17 bases between them. Germline lookup yields CDR1 SGHRS and CDR2 YFSETQ. These data belong to a study of OX40 agonist ivuxolimab in advanced cancers. At the level of the study: Therapy given before enrollment (anti-PD-1, anti-PD-L1 or anti-CTLA-4) was allowed, and 40% had some.

The study's findings and limits: In CD8+ T cells, expanded clones were on average more numerous than in CD4+.

Systemic immunosuppression or a history of autoimmune disease excluded patients. Profiling relied on immunoSEQ multiplex PCR, and the TCRdb table lists in-frame clones only, not all of them. Of 40,000 or so clones listed, roughly 80% are singletons. This chain connects TRBV5-1 to TRBJ1-1; maybe TRBD1 (5 bases). This material consisted of CD4+ or CD8+ T cells sorted from blood, taken in a trial of the OX40 agonist ivuxolimab. The sequence was obtained from an adult with an advanced solid tumor such as melanoma, head and neck, liver or kidney cancer. The CDR3 region is CASQILGGGTEAFF. CDR3 coding DNA: TGCGCCAGCCAGATCCTGGGGGGAGGCACTGAAGCTTTCTTT.